Detailed here is one T cell receptor (beta chain). Stated time point: blood 4 weeks post-SBRT, at nephrectomy. Sample treatment: 15 Gy SBRT to primary tumor, nephrectomy 4 weeks later. Data came from immunoSEQ multiplex PCR; TCRdb stores just in-frame clones and leaves some out. The sample lists around 81,000 clones, about 82% occurring once. This record comes from a study of radiation and T cells in renal cell carcinoma. The V and J ends lost 0 bases and 4 bases respectively, with 15 bases between them. Germline CDR1 and CDR2: LGHNA and YNFKEQ. The CDR3 is made up of 16 amino acids. This clonotype originated in a man in his fifties or sixties with renal cell carcinoma. The genes are TRBV4-2 and TRBJ1-2; a weak D match, TRBD1 (6 bases). The sequences come from blood, collected from a patient whose treatment included radiotherapy and nephrectomy. The CDR3, as DNA: TGTGCCAGCAGCCAAGATAACCGCGACAGGCTCTATGGCTACACCTTC. Amino acid sequence: CASSQDNRDRLYGYTF.